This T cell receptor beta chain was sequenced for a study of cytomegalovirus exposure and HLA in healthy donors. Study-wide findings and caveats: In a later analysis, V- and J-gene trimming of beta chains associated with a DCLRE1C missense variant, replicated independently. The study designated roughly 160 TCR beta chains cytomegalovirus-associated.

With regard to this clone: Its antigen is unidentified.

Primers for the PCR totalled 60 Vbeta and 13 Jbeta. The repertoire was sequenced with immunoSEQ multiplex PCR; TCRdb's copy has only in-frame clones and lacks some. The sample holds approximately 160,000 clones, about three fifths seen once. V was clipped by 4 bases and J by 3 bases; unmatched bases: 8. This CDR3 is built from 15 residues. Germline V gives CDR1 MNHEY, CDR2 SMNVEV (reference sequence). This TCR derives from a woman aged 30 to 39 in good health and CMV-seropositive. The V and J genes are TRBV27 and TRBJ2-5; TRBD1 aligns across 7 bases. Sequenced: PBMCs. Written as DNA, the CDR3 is TGTGCCAGCAGTTCCAGACAGGGAACTAAAGAGACCCAGTACTTC. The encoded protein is CASSSRQGTKETQYF.